A selection of T cell receptor beta chains follows, all from one sample in a study of blood T cell repertoires in COVID-19. Assay: immunoSEQ multiplex PCR; the TCRdb copy retains only in-frame clones and omits some. The sample shows 210,000 or so clones, less than 90% of them seen only once. The source material was PBMCs or T cells enriched from blood (not recorded which). The receptors here all came from a woman aged 45-60 years in a cohort exposed to, infected with or recovered from COVID-19 (not recorded which). CDR3s leave out the opening cysteine and the closing phenylalanine or tryptophan. Size values are once, few and many counts, or a class for expanded clones, and some rows have none.

J	size	V	CDR3
TRBJ2-3	many	TRBV7-3	ASSTGTGSTDTQY
TRBJ2-3	NA	TRBV7-8	ASSLGGSIDTQY
TRBJ2-1	NA	TRBV6-2/TRBV6-3	ASSRQAGTSSYNEQF
TRBJ1-3	once	TRBV11-2	ASSQGFGGNTIY
TRBJ1-2	NA	TRBV28	ASSSVRGALGYGYT
TRBJ2-2	few	TRBV6-5	ASSYEAYAGELF
TRBJ1-1	NA	TRBV7-9	ASRPTGGGFFPEAF
TRBJ1-1	once	TRBV7-2	ASSFQGASDTEAF
TRBJ2-7	NA	TRBV7-8	ASSLVRGGSASSYEQY
TRBJ2-5	NA	TRBV4-2	ASSPRLAGGLETQY
TRBJ1-5	NA	TRBV28	ASSIGTRNQPQH
TRBJ1-3	NA	TRBV9	ASSAQTTSSGNTIY
TRBJ1-1	NA	TRBV4-3	ASSQARAWGTEAF
TRBJ1-1	few	TRBV2	ASMSSLYAEAF
TRBJ1-1	NA	TRBV3-1/TRBV3-2	ASSRTTGQCRNTEAF
TRBJ2-5	NA	TRBV5-4	ASSLSGGGQETQY
TRBJ1-3	once	TRBV14	ASSPQYSGNTIY
TRBJ2-1	NA	TRBV9	ASSAPSMSEQF
TRBJ2-2	NA	TRBV7-8	ASSLARETVSTGELF
TRBJ1-2	once	TRBV4-3	ASSHGQGNYGYT
TRBJ1-2	NA	TRBV2	ASSVSGQARNYGYT
TRBJ2-2	NA	TRBV30	ASYTGELF
TRBJ2-5	NA	TRBV5-1	ASSRGTGEETQY
TRBJ2-5	NA	TRBV21-1	ASSEKVSGGETQY
TRBJ1-1	NA	TRBV5-1	ASSLDAVMNPEAF
TRBJ1-6	few	TRBV5-1	ASSLLPDGGNSPLH